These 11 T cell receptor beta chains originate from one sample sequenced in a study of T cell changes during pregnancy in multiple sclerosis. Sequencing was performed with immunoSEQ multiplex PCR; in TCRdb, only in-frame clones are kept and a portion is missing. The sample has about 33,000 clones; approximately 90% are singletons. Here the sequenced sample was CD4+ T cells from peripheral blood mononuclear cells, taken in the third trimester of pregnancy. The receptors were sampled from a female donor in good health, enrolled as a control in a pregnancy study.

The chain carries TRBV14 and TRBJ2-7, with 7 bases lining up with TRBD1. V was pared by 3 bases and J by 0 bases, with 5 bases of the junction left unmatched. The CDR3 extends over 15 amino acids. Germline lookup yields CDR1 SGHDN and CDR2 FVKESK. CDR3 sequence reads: CASSQTGLSSYEQYF. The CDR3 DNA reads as TGTGCCAGCAGCCAGACAGGGCTAAGCTCCTACGAGCAGTACTTC.

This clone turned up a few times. The DNA of the CDR3 is TGTGCCAGCAGCGCGCGGGGGAGCTCCTACAATGAGCAGTTCTTC. This codes for CASSARGSSYNEQFF. The chain uses TRBV9 and TRBJ2-1, with 7 bases matching TRBD2. This CDR3 region has 15 residues. V shed 3 bases, J shed 0 bases, and the junction held 3 bases outside the gene matches. CDR1 SGDLS and CDR2 YYNGEE come from the germline V gene.

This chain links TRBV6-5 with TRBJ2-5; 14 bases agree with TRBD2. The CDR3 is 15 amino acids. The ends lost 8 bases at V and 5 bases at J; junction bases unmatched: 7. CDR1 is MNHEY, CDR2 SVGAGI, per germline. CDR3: CASGRLAGGRETQYF. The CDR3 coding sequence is TGTGCCAGCGGTCGACTAGCGGGGGGGAGGGAGACCCAGTACTTC.

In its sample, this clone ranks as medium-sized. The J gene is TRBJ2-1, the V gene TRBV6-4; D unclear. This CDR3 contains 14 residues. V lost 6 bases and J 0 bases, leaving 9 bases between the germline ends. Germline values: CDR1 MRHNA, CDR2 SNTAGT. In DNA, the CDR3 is TGTGCCAGCAGCGCACAGAGCTCCTACAATGAGCAGTTCTTC. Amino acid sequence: CASSAQSSYNEQFF.

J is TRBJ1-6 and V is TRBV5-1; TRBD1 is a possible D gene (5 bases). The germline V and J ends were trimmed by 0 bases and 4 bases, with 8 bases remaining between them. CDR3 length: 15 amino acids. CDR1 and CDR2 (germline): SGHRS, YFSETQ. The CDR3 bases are TGCGCCAGCAGCTTGGGGGGCGCATATAATTCACCCCTCCACTTT. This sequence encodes CASSLGGAYNSPLHF. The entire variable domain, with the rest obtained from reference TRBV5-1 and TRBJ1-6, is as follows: KAGVTQTPRYLIKTRGQQVTLSCSPISGHRSVSWYQQTPGQGLQFLFEYFSETQRNKGNFPGRFSGRQFSNSRSEMNVSTLELGDSALYLCASSLGGAYNSPLHFGNGTRLTVT.

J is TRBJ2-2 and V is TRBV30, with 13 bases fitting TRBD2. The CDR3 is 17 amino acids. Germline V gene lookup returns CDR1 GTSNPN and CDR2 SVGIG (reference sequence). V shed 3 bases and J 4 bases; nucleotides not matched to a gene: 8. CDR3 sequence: CAWRPLAGGYGTGELFF. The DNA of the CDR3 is TGTGCCTGGAGACCACTAGCGGGAGGGTACGGCACCGGGGAGCTGTTTTTT.

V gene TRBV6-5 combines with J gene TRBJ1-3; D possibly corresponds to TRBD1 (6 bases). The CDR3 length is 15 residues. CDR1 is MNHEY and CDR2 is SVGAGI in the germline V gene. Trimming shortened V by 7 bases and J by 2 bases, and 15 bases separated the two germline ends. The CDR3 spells CASKRGQLPGNTIYF. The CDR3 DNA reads TGTGCCAGCAAGAGGGGACAATTACCTGGAAACACCATATATTTT.

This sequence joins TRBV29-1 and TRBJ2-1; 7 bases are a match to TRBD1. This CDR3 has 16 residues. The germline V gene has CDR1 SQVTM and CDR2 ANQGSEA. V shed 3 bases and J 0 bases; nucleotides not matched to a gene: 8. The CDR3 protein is CSVDWGQSSSYNEQFF. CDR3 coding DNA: TGCAGCGTTGATTGGGGACAGTCTAGCTCCTACAATGAGCAGTTCTTC.

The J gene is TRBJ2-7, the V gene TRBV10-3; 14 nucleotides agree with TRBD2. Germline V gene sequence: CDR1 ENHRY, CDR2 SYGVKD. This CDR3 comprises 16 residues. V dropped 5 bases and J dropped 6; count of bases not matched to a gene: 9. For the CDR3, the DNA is TGTGCCATCAGTCCTAGGCCTGGGACTAGCGGGAGCGAGCAGTACTTC. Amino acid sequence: CAISPRPGTSGSEQYF.

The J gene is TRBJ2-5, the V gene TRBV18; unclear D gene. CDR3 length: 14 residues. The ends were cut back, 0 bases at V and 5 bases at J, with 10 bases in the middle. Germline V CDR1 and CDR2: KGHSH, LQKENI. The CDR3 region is CASSPPLSGETQYF. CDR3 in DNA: TGTGCCAGCTCACCACCGCTTTCCGGGGAGACCCAGTACTTC.

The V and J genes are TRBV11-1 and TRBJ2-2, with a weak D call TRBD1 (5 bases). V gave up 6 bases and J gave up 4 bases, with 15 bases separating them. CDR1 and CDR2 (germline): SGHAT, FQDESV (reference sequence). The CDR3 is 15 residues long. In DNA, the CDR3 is TGTGCCAGCAGGAGAAAGCAGGGTTCCACCGGGGAGCTGTTTTTT. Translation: CASRRKQGSTGELFF.